One sample yielded the 22 T cell receptor beta chains listed below, sequenced in a study of blood T cell repertoires in COVID-19. Assay: immunoSEQ multiplex PCR; the TCRdb copy retains only in-frame clones and omits some. Counted here are about 220,000 clones, 80% to 85% occurring once; the ten biggest clones make up around 5.5%. The sample consisted of peripheral blood. These receptors were obtained from a woman aged 55-70 years who had recovered from COVID-19.

The genes are TRBV9 and TRBJ2-5; TRBD2 aligns across 9 bases. The germline V gene has CDR1 SGDLS and CDR2 YYNGEE. This CDR3 has 15 residues. V was clipped by 3 bases and J by 3 bases; unmatched bases: 6. CDR3 sequence: CASSASGTSKETQYF. The DNA of the CDR3 is TGTGCCAGCAGCGCCTCCGGGACTAGCAAAGAGACCCAGTACTTC.

CDR3 sequence: CASSQDYQETQYF. The CDR3 DNA follows: TGTGCCAGCAGCCAAGACTATCAAGAGACCCAGTACTTC. The gene calls are TRBV4-2 and TRBJ2-5; D unclear. V shed 0 bases and J shed 2 bases, with 4 bases lying between them. Germline CDR1 reads LGHNA; CDR2 reads YNFKEQ. The CDR3 has 13 residues.

J is TRBJ1-2 and V is TRBV18, with 7 nucleotides matching TRBD1. With 3 bases clipped from V and 3 bases from J, the junction kept 10 bases outside the gene matches. The CDR3 sequence is 16 residues long. Germline CDR1 KGHSH, CDR2 LQKENI. In nucleotides, the CDR3 is TGTGCCAGCTCACCGGTCTTAGGGACAGCCTACTATGGCTACACCTTC. Amino acid sequence: CASSPVLGTAYYGYTF.

The chain combines TRBV2 with TRBJ2-1, with TRBD2 matching 10 bases. Looked up from germline, CDR1 is SNHLY and CDR2 is FYNNEI. The CDR3 is 12 amino acids. The V and J ends lost 9 bases and 9 bases, in that order; junction bases with no gene match: 5. In nucleotides, the CDR3 is TGTGCCAGAGGACTAGCGGTCACTGAGCAGTTCTTC. As protein: CARGLAVTEQFF.

The chain has TRBV5-5 and TRBJ1-2; 9 positions agree with TRBD1. The junction had 7 bases not matched to a gene; V was cut back by 3 bases and J by 4 bases. Germline assignment: CDR1 SGHKS and CDR2 YYEKEE (reference sequence). The CDR3 runs to 15 residues. This CDR3 reads CASSSGQGLGYGYTF. The CDR3 coding sequence is TGTGCCAGCAGCTCGGGACAGGGTCTGGGCTATGGCTACACCTTC. Full variable domain (outside the CDR3, taken from reference TRBV5-5 and TRBJ1-2): DAGVTQSPTHLIKTRGQQVTLRCSPISGHKSVSWYQQVLGQGPQFIFQYYEKEERGRGNFPDRFSARQFPNYSSELNVNALLLGDSALYLCASSSGQGLGYGYTFGSGTRLTVV.

The V call is TRBV19, the J call TRBJ2-7, with TRBD1 identical over 8 bases. The J segment lost 3 bases and the V segment lost 6 bases, leaving 7 bases of the junction unmatched. This CDR3 is 14 amino acids long. The germline V gene has CDR1 LNHDA and CDR2 SQIVND (reference sequence). The CDR3 loop is CASSYRQGYYEQYF. As DNA, the CDR3 is TGTGCCAGTAGCTATCGACAGGGGTACTACGAGCAGTACTTC.

This clone showed up just a few times. In DNA form, the CDR3 reads TGTGCCAGCAGTGAAAGACGCTTTAACAGGGAATGGACTGAAGCTTTCTTT. As protein: CASSERRFNREWTEAFF. The V and J genes are TRBV2 and TRBJ1-1; maybe TRBD1 (6 bases). In germline, CDR1 is SNHLY, CDR2 FYNNEI. The V end was cut by 2 bases, the J end by 5 bases, with 21 bases between. This CDR3 has 17 residues.

This sequence joins TRBV15 and TRBJ1-1; unclear D gene. Trimming shortened V by 3 bases and J by 3 bases, and 11 bases separated the two germline ends. Per germline, CDR1 LNHNV and CDR2 YYDKDF (reference sequence). This CDR3 is 14 amino acids long. The CDR3 bases are TGTGCCACCAGCAGTGGTTTGAGGGACACTGAAGCTTTCTTT. It specifies CATSSGLRDTEAFF.

The rearrangement uses TRBV19 and TRBJ2-7, with D possibly being TRBD1 (6 bases). The length of the CDR3 is 15 residues. Between the trimmed V and J ends, which lost 4 bases and 6 bases, there was a span of 19 bases. In germline, CDR1 is LNHDA, CDR2 SQIVND (reference sequence). This CDR3 is CASSNRDMEVLEQYF. CDR3 nucleotides: TGTGCCAGTAGTAACAGGGACATGGAGGTTCTCGAGCAGTACTTC.

The CDR3 here is CASSPRGGFGFF. CDR3 coding DNA: TGTGCCAGCTCACCCCGAGGGGGCTTCGGTTTCTTT. This rearrangement joins TRBV18 to TRBJ1-1; 7 positions agree with TRBD1. Germline CDR1 KGHSH, CDR2 LQKENI. V trimming: 3 bases; J trimming: 13 bases; junction bases outside the gene matches: 8. This CDR3 has 12 amino acids. The variable domain in full, completed from reference TRBV18 and TRBJ1-1, reads NAGVMQNPRHLVRRRGQEARLRCSPMKGHSHVYWYRQLPEEGLKFMVYLQKENIIDESGMPKERFSAEFPKEGPSILRIQQVVRGDSAAYFCASSPRGGFGFFGQGTRLTVV.

The chain's CDR3 is CASSPGTESNEKLFF. The CDR3 coding sequence is TGTGCCAGTAGTCCTGGGACAGAATCTAATGAAAAACTGTTTTTT. The chain couples TRBV19 to TRBJ1-4; 7 nucleotides align to TRBD1. The trim removed 5 bases at V and 3 bases at J, leaving 6 bases unmatched. The CDR3 sequence is 15 residues long. Germline V gene data show CDR1 as LNHDA and CDR2 as SQIVND (reference sequence).

The chain couples TRBV19 to TRBJ2-2, with D unresolved. Germline lookup yields CDR1 LNHDA and CDR2 SQIVND (reference sequence). Trimming shortened V by 5 bases and J by 1 base, and 8 bases separated the two germline ends. The CDR3 runs 14 residues. DNA of the CDR3: TGTGCCAGTAGTCCAGGAATGAACACCGGGGAGCTGTTTTTT. Its protein is CASSPGMNTGELFF.

V usage is TRBV2 and J usage is TRBJ1-1; D uncertain. V lost 6 bases and J 0 bases, leaving 14 bases between the germline ends. There are 15 residues in the CDR3. CDR1 SNHLY and CDR2 FYNNEI come from the germline V gene. The CDR3 coding sequence is TGTGCCAGCAGCCTTACCTCGACAATGAACACTGAAGCTTTCTTT. Translating gives CASSLTSTMNTEAFF. Based on the CDR3 plus reference TRBV2 and TRBJ1-1, the full variable domain is EPEVTQTPSHQVTQMGQEVILRCVPISNHLYFYWYRQILGQKVEFLVSFYNNEISEKSEIFDDQFSVERPDGSNFTLKIRSTKLEDSAMYFCASSLTSTMNTEAFFGQGTRLTVV.

The CDR3 nucleotides read TGTGCCAGCAGTATAGGGGGCATGGAGCAGTTCTTC. This translates into CASSIGGMEQFF. This chain connects TRBV25-1 to TRBJ2-1; 7 nucleotides line up with TRBD1. V gave up 5 bases and J gave up 10 bases; unmatched junction bases: 5. Germline CDR1 is MGHDK and CDR2 is SYGVNS. This CDR3 region has 12 residues.

This chain joins TRBV9 and TRBJ2-5; D is unclear. Germline V gene sequence: CDR1 SGDLS, CDR2 YYNGEE. This CDR3 region has 14 residues. V lost 4 bases, J lost 1 base, and 11 bases lay in between. CDR3: CASSPRDFQETQYF. The CDR3 region has the DNA TGTGCCAGCAGCCCCCGCGACTTCCAAGAGACCCAGTACTTC.

The V call is TRBV11-3, the J call TRBJ2-3, with 13 positions matching TRBD2. V gave up 5 bases and J gave up 9 bases; unmatched junction bases: 8. CDR3 length: 15 residues. Looked up from germline, CDR1 is SGHNT and CDR2 is YENEEA. As DNA, the CDR3 is TGTGCCAGCAGCCCCACTAGCGGGGGGGCACGGACGCAGTATTTT. Amino acid sequence: CASSPTSGGARTQYF.

V usage is TRBV19 and J usage is TRBJ2-5, with D perhaps TRBD2 (6 bases). This CDR3 has 15 amino acids. V gave up 1 base and J gave up 7 bases, with 16 bases separating them. Germline CDR1 reads LNHDA; CDR2 reads SQIVND (reference sequence). DNA of the CDR3: TGTGCCAGTAGTATAGGTTGGCGGCGGGAAGGGACCCAGTACTTC. Translation: CASSIGWRREGTQYF.

The chain joins TRBV24-1 to TRBJ2-7; tentatively, D is TRBD1 (5 bases). Germline V gives CDR1 KGHDR, CDR2 SFDVKD. Trimming shortened V by 3 bases and J by 2 bases, and 10 bases separated the two germline ends. The CDR3 has 14 residues. CDR3 bases: TGTGCCACCAGTGATGAAGACAGAACCTACGAGCAGTACTTC. It translates to CATSDEDRTYEQYF.

The rearrangement links TRBV13 to TRBJ1-1; D may be TRBD1 (6 bases). The CDR3 runs to 15 residues. CDR1 and CDR2 from the germline V gene are PRHDT and FYEKMQ (reference sequence). V was cut by 4 bases and J by 1 base, with 13 bases left in between. The CDR3 DNA reads TGTGCCAGCAGCTCCCAGACAGGAACGAACACTGAAGCTTTCTTT. It translates to CASSSQTGTNTEAFF.

The chain is built from TRBV5-5 and TRBJ2-1; D remains unclear. This CDR3 is built from 13 residues. Germline CDR1 SGHKS, CDR2 YYEKEE (reference sequence). V was shortened by 4 bases and J by 0 bases, with 5 bases between the two germline ends. The CDR3 protein is CASSPISYNEQFF. The CDR3 nucleotides read TGTGCCAGCAGCCCCATCTCCTACAATGAGCAGTTCTTC.

The chain combines TRBV7-6 with TRBJ1-1; D unresolved. This CDR3 region has 13 residues. Trimming left V 5 bases short and J 1 base short, with 8 bases between. The germline V gene encodes CDR1 SGHVS and CDR2 FNYEAQ. CDR3 DNA: TGTGCCAGCAGCGAACAACAGAACACTGAAGCTTTCTTT. Amino acid sequence: CASSEQQNTEAFF.

In its sample, this clone was seen a few times. This chain uses TRBV2 with TRBJ2-2; D is uncertain. The V and J ends lost 7 bases and 2 bases respectively, with 11 bases between them. CDR1 is SNHLY and CDR2 is FYNNEI in the germline V gene. CDR3 length equals 14 residues. DNA for the CDR3: TGTGCCAGCATGGGCGATCTAAACACCGGGGAGCTGTTTTTT. It specifies CASMGDLNTGELFF. Full variable domain (rest looked up from reference TRBV2 and TRBJ2-2): EPEVTQTPSHQVTQMGQEVILRCVPISNHLYFYWYRQILGQKVEFLVSFYNNEISEKSEIFDDQFSVERPDGSNFTLKIRSTKLEDSAMYFCASMGDLNTGELFFGEGSRLTVL.